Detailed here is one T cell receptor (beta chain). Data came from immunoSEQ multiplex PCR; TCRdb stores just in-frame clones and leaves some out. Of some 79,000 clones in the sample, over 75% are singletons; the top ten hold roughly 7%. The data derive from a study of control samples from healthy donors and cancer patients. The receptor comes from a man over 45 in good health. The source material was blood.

The CDR3 region has the DNA TGTGCCAGCAGTGAAGCGCGTATAAGCTCACCCCTCCACTTT. Its translation is CASSEARISSPLHF. This chain connects TRBV6-1 to TRBJ1-6; D remains ambiguous. Between the trimmed V and J ends, which lost 0 bases and 10 bases, there was a span of 10 bases. From germline, CDR1 is MNHNS and CDR2 SASEGT. The CDR3 totals 14 residues.